What follows are 8 T cell receptor beta chains derived from one specimen sequenced in a study of shared clonotypes between healthy human individuals. The naive CD8 population came from CD45RO-negative cells selected for CCR7, without terminally differentiated effector memory CD45RA+ cells. Repertoires were generated with immunoSEQ multiplex PCR, while TCRdb's copy carries only in-frame clones and drops some. Here the sample spans roughly 1,800,000 clones, about 95% being singletons. The material sequenced was naive CD8+ T cells sorted from blood. The receptors originated from a man aged 18 to 30 in good health.

V and J are TRBV28 and TRBJ2-1, with 16 bases aligning to TRBD2. The CDR3 covers 18 residues. Germline V gives CDR1 MDHEN, CDR2 SYDVKM. The J segment lost 8 bases and the V segment lost 6 bases, leaving 13 bases of the junction unmatched. CDR3 residues: CASRSPGLAGGPLDEQFF. As DNA, the CDR3 is TGTGCCAGCAGGTCACCGGGACTAGCGGGAGGGCCTTTGGATGAGCAGTTCTTC. Full variable domain (remainder filled in from reference TRBV28 and TRBJ2-1): DVKVTQSSRYLVKRTGEKVFLECVQDMDHENMFWYRQDPGLGLRLIYFSYDVKMKEKGDIPEGYSVSREKKERFSLILESASTNQTSMYLCASRSPGLAGGPLDEQFFGPGTRLTVL.

The chain links TRBV4-1 to TRBJ2-2, with TRBD2 identical over 8 bases. Germline CDR1 and CDR2: MGHRA and YSYEKL. V was pared by 4 bases and J by 4 bases, with 8 bases of the junction left unmatched. The CDR3 has 16 amino acids. Here the CDR3 DNA reads TGCGCCAGCAGCCCCCGGGTAGCGGGATCCACCGGGGAGCTGTTTTTT. Its protein is CASSPRVAGSTGELFF.

This chain uses TRBV4-1 with TRBJ2-7; D remains ambiguous. Looked up from germline, CDR1 is MGHRA and CDR2 is YSYEKL. V gave up 4 bases and J gave up 4 bases, with 14 bases separating them. This CDR3 contains 14 residues. The CDR3 bases are TGCGCCAGCAGCCCCGACACGCTTGATTACGAGCAGTACTTC. This encodes CASSPDTLDYEQYF.

V and J are TRBV2 and TRBJ1-5; TRBD1 aligns across 9 bases. From germline, CDR1 is SNHLY and CDR2 FYNNEI. V lost 5 bases to trimming and J lost 3 bases; unmatched junction nucleotides: 2. CDR3 length: 14 residues. The CDR3 DNA sequence: TGTGCCAGCAGTTGGACAGGGGTCAATCAGCCCCAGCATTTT. Protein: CASSWTGVNQPQHF.

The CDR3 nucleotides are TGTGCCAGCAGCTTAGAAATCGGCAGGGAGGTAACCGGGGAGCTGTTTTTT. Protein: CASSLEIGREVTGELFF. V usage is TRBV13 and J usage is TRBJ2-2, with a weak D call TRBD2 (6 bases). The V gene lost 1 base and the J gene lost 5 bases, with 17 bases spanning the gap. The CDR3 extends over 17 amino acids. The germline CDR1 and CDR2 sequences are PRHDT and FYEKMQ (reference sequence).

The rearrangement joins TRBV13 to TRBJ2-2; no clear D. Germline loops: CDR1 PRHDT, CDR2 FYEKMQ (reference sequence). CDR3 length: 13 residues. V was shortened by 6 bases and J by 5 bases, with 10 bases between the two germline ends. CDR3 nucleotides: TGTGCCAGCAGTATAAGTAGAACCGGGGAGCTGTTTTTT. Amino acid sequence: CASSISRTGELFF. The full variable domain, with the rest looked up from reference TRBV13 and TRBJ2-2, is AAGVIQSPRHLIKEKRETATLKCYPIPRHDTVYWYQQGPGQDPQFLISFYEKMQSDKGSIPDRFSAQQFSDYHSELNMSSLELGDSALYFCASSISRTGELFFGEGSRLTVL.

The J gene is TRBJ2-1, the V gene TRBV5-1, with 8 bases identical to TRBD2. CDR1 is SGHRS and CDR2 is YFSETQ in the germline V gene. The CDR3 totals 16 residues. V shed 0 bases and J 0 bases; nucleotides not matched to a gene: 2. CDR3 sequence reads: CASSLGAGGSYNEQFF. The CDR3 region has the DNA TGCGCCAGCAGCTTGGGGGCGGGAGGCTCCTACAATGAGCAGTTCTTC.

The CDR3 protein is CASSFPWGTDTQYF. For the CDR3, the DNA is TGTGCCAGCAGCTTCCCCTGGGGCACAGATACGCAGTATTTT. V is TRBV7-9 and J is TRBJ2-3; D is unclear. The CDR3 extends over 14 amino acids. V dropped 3 bases and J dropped 1 base, with 8 bases sitting between them. Germline CDR1 is SEHNR and CDR2 is FQNEAQ (reference sequence).